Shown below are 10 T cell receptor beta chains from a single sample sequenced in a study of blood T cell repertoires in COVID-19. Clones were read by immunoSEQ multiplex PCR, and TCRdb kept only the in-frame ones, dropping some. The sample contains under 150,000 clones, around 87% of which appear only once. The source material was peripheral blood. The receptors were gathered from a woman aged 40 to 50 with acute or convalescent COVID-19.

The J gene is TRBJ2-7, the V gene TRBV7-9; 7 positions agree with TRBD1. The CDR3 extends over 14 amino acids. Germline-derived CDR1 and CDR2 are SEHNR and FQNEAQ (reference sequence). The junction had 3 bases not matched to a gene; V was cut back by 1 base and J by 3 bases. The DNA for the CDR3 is TGTGCCAGCAGCTTAGTCTCAGGGGGCTACGAGCAGTACTTC. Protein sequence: CASSLVSGGYEQYF.

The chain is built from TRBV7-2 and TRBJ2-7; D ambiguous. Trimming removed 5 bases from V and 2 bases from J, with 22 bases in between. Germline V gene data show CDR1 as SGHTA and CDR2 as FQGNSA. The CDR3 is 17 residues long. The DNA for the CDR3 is TGTGCCAGCAGCCCCAGAGGCGGCGGCCTTATGGCCTACGAGCAGTACTTC. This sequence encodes CASSPRGGGLMAYEQYF.

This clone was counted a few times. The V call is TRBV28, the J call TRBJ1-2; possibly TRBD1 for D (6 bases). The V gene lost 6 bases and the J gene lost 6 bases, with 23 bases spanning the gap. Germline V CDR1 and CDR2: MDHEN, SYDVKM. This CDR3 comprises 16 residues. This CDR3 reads CASSFAQTGLGDGYTF. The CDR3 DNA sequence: TGTGCCAGCAGCTTCGCCCAAACAGGGTTGGGGGATGGCTACACCTTC.

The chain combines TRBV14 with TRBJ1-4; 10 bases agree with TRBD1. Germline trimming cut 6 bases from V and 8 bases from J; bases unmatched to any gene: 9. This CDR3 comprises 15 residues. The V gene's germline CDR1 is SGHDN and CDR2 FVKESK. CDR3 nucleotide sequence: TGTGCCAGCAGTTTTCCGGGACAGGGGTACGAAAAACTGTTTTTT. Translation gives CASSFPGQGYEKLFF.

The CDR3 region is CAWGRGAYEQYF. The CDR3 DNA follows: TGTGCCTGGGGCAGGGGGGCTTACGAGCAGTACTTC. The chain uses TRBV30 and TRBJ2-7, with D possibly TRBD1 on 7 matching bases. Germline CDR1 is GTSNPN and CDR2 is SVGIG (reference sequence). V lost 5 bases to trimming and J lost 4 bases, with 12 bases between them. The CDR3 extends over 12 amino acids.

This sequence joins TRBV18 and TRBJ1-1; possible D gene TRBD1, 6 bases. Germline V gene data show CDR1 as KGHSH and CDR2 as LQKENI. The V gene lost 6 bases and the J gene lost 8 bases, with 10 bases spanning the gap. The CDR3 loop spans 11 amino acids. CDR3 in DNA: TGTGCCAGCTCCCCCGGACAGGAAGCTTTCTTT. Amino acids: CASSPGQEAFF.

DNA for the CDR3: TGTGCCAGCAGTTTCCTCCCAGGGGGCGCCGTTAGCAATCAGCCCCAGCATTTT. Amino acids: CASSFLPGGAVSNQPQHF. V and J are TRBV28 and TRBJ1-5, with 8 bases fitting TRBD1. The V and J ends lost 3 bases and 0 bases, in that order; junction bases with no gene match: 10. The CDR3 runs to 18 residues. CDR1 MDHEN and CDR2 SYDVKM come from the germline V gene.

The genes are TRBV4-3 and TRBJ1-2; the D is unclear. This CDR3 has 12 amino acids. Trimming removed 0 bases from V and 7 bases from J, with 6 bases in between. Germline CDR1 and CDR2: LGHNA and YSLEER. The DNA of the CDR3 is TGCGCCAGCAGCCAAGATTTCGGTGGCTACACCTTC. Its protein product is CASSQDFGGYTF.

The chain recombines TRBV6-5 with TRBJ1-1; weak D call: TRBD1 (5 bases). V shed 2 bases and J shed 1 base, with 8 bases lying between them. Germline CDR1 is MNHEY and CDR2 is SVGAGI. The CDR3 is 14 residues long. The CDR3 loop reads CASSYGRANTEAFF. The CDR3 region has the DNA TGTGCCAGCAGTTACGGCAGGGCGAACACTGAAGCTTTCTTT.

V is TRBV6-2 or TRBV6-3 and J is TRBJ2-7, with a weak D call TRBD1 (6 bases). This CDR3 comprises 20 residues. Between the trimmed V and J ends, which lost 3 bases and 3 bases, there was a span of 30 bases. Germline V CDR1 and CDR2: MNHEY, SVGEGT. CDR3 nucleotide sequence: TGTGCCAGCAGTTATCCCCCAACAGTATCTGCTTCCCGGGACATCTACGAGCAGTACTTC. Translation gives CASSYPPTVSASRDIYEQYF.